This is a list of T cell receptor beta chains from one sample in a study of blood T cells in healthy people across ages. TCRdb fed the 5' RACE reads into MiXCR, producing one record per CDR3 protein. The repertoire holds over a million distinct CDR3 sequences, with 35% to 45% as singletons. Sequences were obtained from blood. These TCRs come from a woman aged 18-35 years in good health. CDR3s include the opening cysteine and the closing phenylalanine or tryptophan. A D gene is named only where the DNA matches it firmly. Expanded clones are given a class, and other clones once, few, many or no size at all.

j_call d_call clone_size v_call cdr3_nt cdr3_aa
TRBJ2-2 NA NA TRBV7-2 TGTGCCAGCAGTCGGACCTGGATCACCGGGGAGCTGTTTTTT CASSRTWITGELFF
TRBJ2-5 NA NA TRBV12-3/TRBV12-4 TGTGCCAGCAGTCCCCAGCCCAGGGGAGAGGCCCAGTACTTC CASSPQPRGEAQYF
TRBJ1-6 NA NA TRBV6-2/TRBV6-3 TGTGCCAGCGGCAATTCACCCCTCCACTTT CASGNSPLHF
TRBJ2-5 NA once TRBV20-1 TGCAGTGCCGCACCGGGAGAGGAAGAGACCCAGTACTTC CSAAPGEEETQYF
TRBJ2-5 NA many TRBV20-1 TGCAGTGCTCCCTCCGGCACTAGCCTACAAGAGACCCAGTACTTC CSAPSGTSLQETQYF
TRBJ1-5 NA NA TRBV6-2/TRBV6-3 TGTGCCAGCACCCTAAGGGGAGAATATCAGCCCCAGCATTTT CASTLRGEYQPQHF
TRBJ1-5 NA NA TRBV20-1 TGCAGTGCAGGAGGGAGAAGCAATCAGCCCCAGCATTTT CSAGGRSNQPQHF
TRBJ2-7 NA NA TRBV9 TGTGCCAGCAGCGTAGGGGCGCGAATCGGGGGCCTCTCCTACAATGAGCAGTACTTC CASSVGARIGGLSYNEQYF
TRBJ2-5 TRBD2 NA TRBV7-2 TGTGCCAGCAGCCTGATTGGGGGACTAGCGGACCGAGAGACCCAGTACTTC CASSLIGGLADRETQYF
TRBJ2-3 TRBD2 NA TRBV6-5 TGTGCCAGCAGTTTAGCGGGAGAGAGCACAGATACGCAGTATTTT CASSLAGESTDTQYF
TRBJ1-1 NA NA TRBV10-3 TGTGCCATCAGGCGGACAACCAATTTGAACACTGAAGCTTTCTTT CAIRRTTNLNTEAFF
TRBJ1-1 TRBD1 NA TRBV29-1 TGCAGCGGCGGACAGGGGACGAACACTGAAGCTTTCTTT CSGGQGTNTEAFF
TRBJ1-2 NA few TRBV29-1 TGCAGCGCCAGTCCCAGGGACCACTATGGCTACACCTTC CSASPRDHYGYTF
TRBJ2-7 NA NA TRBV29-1 TGCAGCGTTGAAGAGGACAGACCCTACGAGCAGTACTTC CSVEEDRPYEQYF
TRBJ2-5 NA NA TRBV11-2 TGTGCCAGCAGCTCTAGGGCGGGGATGATGCAAGAGACCCAGTACTTC CASSSRAGMMQETQYF
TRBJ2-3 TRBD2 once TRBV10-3 TGTGCCATCAGTGGGTCGACACTAGCGGGCGGCACAGATACGCAGTATTTT CAISGSTLAGGTDTQYF
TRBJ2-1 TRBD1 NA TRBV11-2 TGTGCCAGCAGCTTATTCCGGACAGGGAGCACCTACAATGAGCAGTTCTTC CASSLFRTGSTYNEQFF
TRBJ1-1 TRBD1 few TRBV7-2 TGTGCCAGCAGCCCCCGACAGGGGGCAGGCACTGAAGCTTTCTTT CASSPRQGAGTEAFF
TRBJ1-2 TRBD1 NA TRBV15 TGTGCCACCAGCAGAGATCCTACAGGGGCGGATGGCTACACCTTC CATSRDPTGADGYTF
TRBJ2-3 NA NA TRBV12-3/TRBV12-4 TGTGCCAGCAGTGTGAGGCAGGGTGGAAATACGCAGTATTTT CASSVRQGGNTQYF
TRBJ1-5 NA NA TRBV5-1 TGCGCCAGCAGCCCGTCCCCTAATCAGCCCCAGCATTTT CASSPSPNQPQHF
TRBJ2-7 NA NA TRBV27 TGTGCCAGCAGTTTAACGACTAGTCTGGTCGAGCAGTACTTC CASSLTTSLVEQYF
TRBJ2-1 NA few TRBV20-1 TGCAGTGCTTCTTTCAGGGTAGGGGGGGGTCAGTTCTTC CSASFRVGGGQFF
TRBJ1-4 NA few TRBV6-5 TGTGCCAGCAGTTACTCGAGGAATGAAAAACTGTTTTTT CASSYSRNEKLFF
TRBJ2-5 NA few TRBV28 TGTGCCAGCACTCTCGGGTTGTCAGAGACCCAGTACTTC CASTLGLSETQYF
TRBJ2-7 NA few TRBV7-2 TGTGCCAGCAGCTTATTGGGAGTCTCCTACGAGCAGTACTTC CASSLLGVSYEQYF